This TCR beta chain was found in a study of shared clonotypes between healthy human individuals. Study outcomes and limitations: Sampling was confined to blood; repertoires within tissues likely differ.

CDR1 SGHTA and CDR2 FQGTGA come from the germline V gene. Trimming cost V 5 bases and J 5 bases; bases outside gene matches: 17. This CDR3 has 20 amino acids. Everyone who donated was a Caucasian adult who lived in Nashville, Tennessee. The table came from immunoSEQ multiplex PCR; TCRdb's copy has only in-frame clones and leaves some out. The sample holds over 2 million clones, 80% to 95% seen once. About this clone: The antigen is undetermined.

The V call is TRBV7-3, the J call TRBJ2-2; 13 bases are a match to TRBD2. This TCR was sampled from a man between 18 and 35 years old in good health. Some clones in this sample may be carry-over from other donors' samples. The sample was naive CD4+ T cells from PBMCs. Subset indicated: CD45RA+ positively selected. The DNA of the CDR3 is TGTGCCAGCAGCCCCCACCCGCCGGGACTAGCGGGAAGTAAGACCGGGGAGCTGTTTTTT. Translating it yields CASSPHPPGLAGSKTGELFF.